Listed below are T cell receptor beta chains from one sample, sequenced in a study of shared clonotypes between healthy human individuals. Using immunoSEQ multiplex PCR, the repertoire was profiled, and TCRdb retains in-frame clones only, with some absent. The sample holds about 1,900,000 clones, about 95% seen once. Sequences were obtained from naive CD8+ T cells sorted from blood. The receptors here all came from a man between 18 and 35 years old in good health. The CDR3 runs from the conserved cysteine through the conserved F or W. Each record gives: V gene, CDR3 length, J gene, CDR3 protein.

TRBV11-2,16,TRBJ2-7,CASSPDRVGALYEQYF
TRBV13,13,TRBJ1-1,CASRYRVNTEAFF
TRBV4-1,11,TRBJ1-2,CAGSSLYGYTF
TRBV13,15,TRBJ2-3,CASSLSGGAADTQYF
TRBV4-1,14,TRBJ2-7,CASSQLRGAYEQYF
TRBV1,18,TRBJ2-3,CTSSPRETRLSSTDTQYF
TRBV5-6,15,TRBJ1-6,CASSLGGGGSLPLHF
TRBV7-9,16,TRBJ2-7,CASSFSVGTGLSEQYF
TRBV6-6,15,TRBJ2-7,CASSGGTGGSYEQYF
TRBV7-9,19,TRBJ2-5,CASSLAKGLAPAFRETQYF
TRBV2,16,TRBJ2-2,CASSGPGGQGTGELFF
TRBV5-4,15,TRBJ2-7,CASSEPGTGDDEQYF
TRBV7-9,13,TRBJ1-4,CASTLSSDEKLFF
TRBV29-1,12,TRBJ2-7,CSVTDSSYEQYF
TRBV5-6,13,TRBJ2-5,CASSLQGAQTQYF
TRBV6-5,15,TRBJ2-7,CASRPGQGLVYEQYF
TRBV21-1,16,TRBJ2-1,CASSKGTRGDGNEQFF
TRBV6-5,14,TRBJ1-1,CASSNGGTNTEAFF
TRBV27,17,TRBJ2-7,CASSNLGTSGAAYEQYF
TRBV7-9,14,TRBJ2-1,CASSFRTDYNEQFF
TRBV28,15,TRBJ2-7,CASSLPATSSYEQYF
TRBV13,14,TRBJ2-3,CASALAGGTDTQYF
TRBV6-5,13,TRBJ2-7,CASSYPGAYEQYF
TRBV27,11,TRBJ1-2,CASSYGYGYTF
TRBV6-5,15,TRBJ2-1,CASSPGTGTYNEQFF
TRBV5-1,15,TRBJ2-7,CASSSPGQGVYEQYF
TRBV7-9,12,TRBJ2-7,CASSPGPVEQYF
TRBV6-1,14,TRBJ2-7,CASSENWIPYEQYF
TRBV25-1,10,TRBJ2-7,CASGLNEQYF
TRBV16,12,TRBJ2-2,CASSPGDGELFF
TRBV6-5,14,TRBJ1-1,CASSYREGKTEAFF
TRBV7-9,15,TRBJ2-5,CASSLVSVLQETQYF
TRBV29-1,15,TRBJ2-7,CSVEERDRASYEQYF
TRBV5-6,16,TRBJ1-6,CASSPEAGGANSPLHF
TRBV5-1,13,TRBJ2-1,CASRAERWNEQFF
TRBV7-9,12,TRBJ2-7,CASSLNSYEQYF
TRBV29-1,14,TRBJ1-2,CSVEDRGVQYGYTF
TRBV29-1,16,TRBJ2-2,CSALRAGELNTGELFF
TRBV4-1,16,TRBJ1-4,CASSSTKGQGNEKLFF
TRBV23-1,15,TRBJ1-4,CASSQSGRGREKLFF
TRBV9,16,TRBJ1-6,CASSDTWGQYNSPLHF
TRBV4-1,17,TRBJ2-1,CASSHIIAGAAYNEQFF
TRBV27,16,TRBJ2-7,CASSLSEGEWTYEQYF
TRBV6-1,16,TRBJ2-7,CASSEATGGSTGEQYF
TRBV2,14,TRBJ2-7,CASSVRDQAYEQYF